The rows below give T cell receptor beta chains drawn from one sample of a study of blood T cell repertoires in COVID-19. Sequencing was performed with immunoSEQ multiplex PCR; in TCRdb, only in-frame clones are kept and a portion is missing. This sample has about 120,000 clones, with 79% found just once. The sample comprised peripheral blood. Receptor source: a middle-aged man with active or convalescent COVID-19. Each CDR3 is given with its conserved first and last residue. D genes are given only for firm matches. Only part of the rows carry a size: once, few, many, or a class if the clone is expanded.

j_call d_call v_call clone_size cdr3_nt cdr3_aa
TRBJ1-2 . TRBV11-2 . TGTGCCAGCAGCTCAATGGGGAGGGTTGACTATGGCTACACCTTC CASSSMGRVDYGYTF
TRBJ1-6 TRBD1 TRBV6-5 . TGTGCCAGCAGCCAGGGGGCCGCTTCACCCCTCCACTTT CASSQGAASPLHF
TRBJ2-3 . TRBV19 few TGTGCCAGTAGTCCGGACTTTGATACGCAGTATTTT CASSPDFDTQYF
TRBJ2-7 TRBD1 TRBV7-9 . TGTGCCAGCAGCTTAGAAGGGGGCGCAGCCTACGAGCAGTACTTC CASSLEGGAAYEQYF
TRBJ2-1 . TRBV28 . TGTGCCAGCACCTCCCCCAATGAGCAGTTCTTC CASTSPNEQFF
TRBJ2-5 . TRBV10-2 . TGCGCCGCAGGAGAGACCCAGTACTTC CAAGETQYF
TRBJ2-3 TRBD2 TRBV5-1 . TGCGCCAGCAGCTTGGGCGGGAGGGCCCTCAGGACAGATACGCAGTATTTT CASSLGGRALRTDTQYF
TRBJ1-2 TRBD1 TRBV29-1 . TGCAGCGACCGGACAGGGGGCTATGGCTACACCTTC CSDRTGGYGYTF
TRBJ1-5 . TRBV19 . TGTGCCAGTAGCCCCCTGGACCGGGGTCAGCCCCAGCATTTT CASSPLDRGQPQHF
TRBJ2-5 TRBD2 TRBV15 . TGTGCCACCAGCGAATCGGGGGGGGAGACCCAGTACTTC CATSESGGETQYF
TRBJ1-2 . TRBV5-5 . TGTGCCAGCAGCTTGGGACGGGGGGACCCCGGGAGCTACACCTTC CASSLGRGDPGSYTF
TRBJ1-1 . TRBV7-9 . TGTGCCAGCAGCCAACAGGGTTTTATGAACACTGAAGCTTTCTTT CASSQQGFMNTEAFF
TRBJ2-2 TRBD2 TRBV24-1 . TGTGCCACCAGTGATAACCCCGGGACTAGCGAAAACGGGGAGCTGTTTTTT CATSDNPGTSENGELFF
TRBJ2-6 . TRBV7-9 . TGTGCCAGCAGCACATCTGGGGCCAACGTCCTGACTTTC CASSTSGANVLTF